This T cell receptor beta chain was captured in a study of blood T cell repertoires in COVID-19. The CDR3 covers 15 residues. Germline-derived CDR1 and CDR2 are SGHTA and FQGNSA. Trimming removed 7 bases from V and 0 bases from J; junction bases left unmatched: 5. The protocol was immunoSEQ multiplex PCR, while the TCRdb copy is restricted to in-frame clones and leaves out a portion. Among approximately 200,000 clones listed, 70% to 90% were seen once. The V gene is TRBV7-2, the J gene TRBJ1-5; 8 positions match TRBD1. This clonotype originated in a woman between 25 and 40 years old with active or convalescent COVID-19. Sample: peripheral blood. CDR3 sequence: CASNRGTDSNQPQHF. The CDR3, as DNA: TGTGCCAGCAACAGGGGGACAGATAGCAATCAGCCCCAGCATTTT.